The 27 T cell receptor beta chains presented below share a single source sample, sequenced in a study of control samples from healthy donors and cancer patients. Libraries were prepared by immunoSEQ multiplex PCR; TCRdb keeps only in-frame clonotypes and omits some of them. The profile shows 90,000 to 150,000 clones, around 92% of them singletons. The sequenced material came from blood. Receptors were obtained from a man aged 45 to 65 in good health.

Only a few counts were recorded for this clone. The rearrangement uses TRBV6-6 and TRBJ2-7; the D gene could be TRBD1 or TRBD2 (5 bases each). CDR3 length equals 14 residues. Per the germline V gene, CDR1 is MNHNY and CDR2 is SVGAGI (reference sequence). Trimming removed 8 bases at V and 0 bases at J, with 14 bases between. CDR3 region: CASRGTASSYEQYF. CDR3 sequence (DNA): TGTGCCAGCCGTGGGACCGCGAGCTCCTACGAGCAGTACTTC.

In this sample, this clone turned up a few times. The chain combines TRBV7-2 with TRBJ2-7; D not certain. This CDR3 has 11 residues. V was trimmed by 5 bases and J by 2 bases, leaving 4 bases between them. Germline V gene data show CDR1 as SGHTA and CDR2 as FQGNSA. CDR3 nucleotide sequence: TGTGCCAGCAGCGGGGCCTACGAGCAGTACTTC. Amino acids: CASSGAYEQYF. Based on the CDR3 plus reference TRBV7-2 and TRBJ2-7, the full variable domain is GAGVSQSPSNKVTEKGKDVELRCDPISGHTALYWYRQSLGQGLEFLIYFQGNSAPDKSGLPSDRFSAERTGGSVSTLTIQRTQQEDSAVYLCASSGAYEQYFGPGTRLTVT.

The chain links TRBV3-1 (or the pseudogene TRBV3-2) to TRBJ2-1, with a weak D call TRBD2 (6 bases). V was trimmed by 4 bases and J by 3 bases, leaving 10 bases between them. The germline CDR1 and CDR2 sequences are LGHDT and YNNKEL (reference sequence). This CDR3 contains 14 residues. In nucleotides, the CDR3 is TGTGCCAGCAGCCCCTGGGGACTCTACAATGAGCAGTTCTTC. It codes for CASSPWGLYNEQFF.

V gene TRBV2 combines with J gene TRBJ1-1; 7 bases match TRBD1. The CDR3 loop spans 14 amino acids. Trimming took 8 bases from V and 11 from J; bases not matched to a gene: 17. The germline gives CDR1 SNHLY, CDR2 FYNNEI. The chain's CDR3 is CASRQGGSTLRAFF. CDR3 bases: TGTGCCAGCCGACAGGGAGGGAGTACACTACGGGCTTTCTTT.

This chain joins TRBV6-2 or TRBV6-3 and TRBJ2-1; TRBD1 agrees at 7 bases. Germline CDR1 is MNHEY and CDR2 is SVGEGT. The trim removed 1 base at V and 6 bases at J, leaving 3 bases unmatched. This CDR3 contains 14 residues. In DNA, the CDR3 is TGTGCCAGCAGTTACTACAGGGGCTTCAATGAGCAGTTCTTC. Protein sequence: CASSYYRGFNEQFF.

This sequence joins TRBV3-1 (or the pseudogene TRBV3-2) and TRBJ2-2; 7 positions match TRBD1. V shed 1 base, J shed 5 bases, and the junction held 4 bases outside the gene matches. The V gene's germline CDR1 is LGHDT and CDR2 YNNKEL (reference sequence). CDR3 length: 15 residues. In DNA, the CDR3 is TGTGCCAGCAGCCAAGGGACAGGAGGAACCGGGGAGCTGTTTTTT. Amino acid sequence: CASSQGTGGTGELFF.

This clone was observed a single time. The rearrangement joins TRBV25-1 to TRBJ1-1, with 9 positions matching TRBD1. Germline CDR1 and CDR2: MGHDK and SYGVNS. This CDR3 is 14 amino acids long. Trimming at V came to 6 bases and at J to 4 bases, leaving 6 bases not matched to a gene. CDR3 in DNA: TGTGCCAGCAGCCGGGACAGGGTGAGCACTGAAGCTTTCTTT. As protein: CASSRDRVSTEAFF.

The CDR3 region has the DNA TGTGCCAGCAGCGTAGCTACAAACACTGAAGCTTTCTTT. This sequence encodes CASSVATNTEAFF. The rearrangement uses TRBV9 and TRBJ1-1; D unresolved. From germline, CDR1 is SGDLS and CDR2 YYNGEE. Trimming left V 0 bases short and J 2 bases short, with 5 bases between. There are 13 residues in the CDR3.

CDR3 sequence: CASSITGASYNEQFF. The CDR3 DNA reads TGTGCCAGTAGTATAACGGGGGCGTCCTACAATGAGCAGTTCTTC. The gene calls are TRBV19 and TRBJ2-1; D may match TRBD1 or TRBD2 (6 bases each). The CDR3 is 15 amino acids. Per the germline V gene, CDR1 is LNHDA and CDR2 is SQIVND (reference sequence). V was shortened by 2 bases and J by 1 base, with 9 bases between the two germline ends.

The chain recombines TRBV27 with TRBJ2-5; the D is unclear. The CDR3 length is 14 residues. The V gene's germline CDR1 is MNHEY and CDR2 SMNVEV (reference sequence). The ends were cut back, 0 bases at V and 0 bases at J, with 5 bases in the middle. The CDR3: CASSLSVYQETQYF. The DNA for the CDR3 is TGTGCCAGCAGTTTATCGGTTTACCAAGAGACCCAGTACTTC.

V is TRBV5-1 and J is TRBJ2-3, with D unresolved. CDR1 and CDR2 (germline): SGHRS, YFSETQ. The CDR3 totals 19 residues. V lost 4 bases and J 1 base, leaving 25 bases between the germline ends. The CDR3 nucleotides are TGCGCCAGCAGCCCGCGAAATAGAATACAACAGATTGGCACAGATACGCAGTATTTT. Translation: CASSPRNRIQQIGTDTQYF.

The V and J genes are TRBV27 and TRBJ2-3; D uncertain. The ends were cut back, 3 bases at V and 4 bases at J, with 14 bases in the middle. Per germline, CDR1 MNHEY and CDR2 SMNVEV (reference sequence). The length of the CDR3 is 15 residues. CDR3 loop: CASSFISERPDTQYF. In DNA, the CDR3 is TGTGCCAGCAGTTTTATTTCAGAACGCCCAGATACGCAGTATTTT.

The CDR3 protein is CASSDTRTGEAYGYTF. CDR3 coding DNA: TGTGCCAGCAGTGATACCCGGACAGGGGAAGCCTATGGCTACACCTTC. The chain combines TRBV25-1 with TRBJ1-2; TRBD1 agrees at 9 bases. This CDR3 is 16 amino acids long. Germline CDR1 reads MGHDK; CDR2 reads SYGVNS. The junction had 9 bases not matched to a gene; V was cut back by 3 bases and J by 4 bases.

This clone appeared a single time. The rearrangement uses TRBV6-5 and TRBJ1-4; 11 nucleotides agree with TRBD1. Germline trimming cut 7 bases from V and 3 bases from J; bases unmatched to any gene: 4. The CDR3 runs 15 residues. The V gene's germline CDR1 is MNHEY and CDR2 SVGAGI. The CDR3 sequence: CASMKGQGANEKLFF. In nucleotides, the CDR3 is TGTGCCAGCATGAAGGGACAGGGGGCTAATGAAAAACTGTTTTTT.

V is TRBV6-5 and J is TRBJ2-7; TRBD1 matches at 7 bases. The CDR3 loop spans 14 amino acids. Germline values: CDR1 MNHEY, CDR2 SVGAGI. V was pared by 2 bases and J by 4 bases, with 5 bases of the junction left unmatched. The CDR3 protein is CASSYRGQQYEQYF. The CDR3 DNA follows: TGTGCCAGCAGTTACAGGGGACAGCAATACGAGCAGTACTTC.

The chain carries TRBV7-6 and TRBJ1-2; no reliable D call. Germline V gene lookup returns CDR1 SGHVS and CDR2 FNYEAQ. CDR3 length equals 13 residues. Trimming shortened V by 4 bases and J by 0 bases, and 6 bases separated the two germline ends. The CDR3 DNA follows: TGTGCCAGCAGCTCTCAGTCTAACTATGGCTACACCTTC. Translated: CASSSQSNYGYTF.

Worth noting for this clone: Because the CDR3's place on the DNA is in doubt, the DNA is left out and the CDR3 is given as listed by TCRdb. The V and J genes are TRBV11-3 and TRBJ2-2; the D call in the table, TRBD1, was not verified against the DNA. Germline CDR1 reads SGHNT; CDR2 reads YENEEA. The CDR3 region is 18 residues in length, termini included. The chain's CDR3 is CASSFGPGQGASSGELFF.

The CDR3 region is CASPGSRNEKLFF. CDR3 DNA: TGCGCCAGCCCCGGGTCCCGTAATGAAAAACTGTTTTTT. The V call is TRBV5-1, the J call TRBJ1-4; D is unclear. CDR3 length: 13 residues. V lost 7 bases and J 4 bases, leaving 11 bases between the germline ends. Germline V gives CDR1 SGHRS, CDR2 YFSETQ.

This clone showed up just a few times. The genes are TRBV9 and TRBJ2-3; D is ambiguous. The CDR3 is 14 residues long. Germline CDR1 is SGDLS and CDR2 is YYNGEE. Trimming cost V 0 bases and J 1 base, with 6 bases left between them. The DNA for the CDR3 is TGTGCCAGCAGCGTAGTTGGGGGCACAGATACGCAGTATTTT. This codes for CASSVVGGTDTQYF.

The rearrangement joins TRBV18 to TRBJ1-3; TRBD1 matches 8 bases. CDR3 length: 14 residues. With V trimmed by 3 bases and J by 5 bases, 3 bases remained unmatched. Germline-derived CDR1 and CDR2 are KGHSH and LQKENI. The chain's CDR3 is CASSPGQERNTIYF. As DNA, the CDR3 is TGTGCCAGCTCACCGGGACAGGAAAGAAACACCATATATTTT.

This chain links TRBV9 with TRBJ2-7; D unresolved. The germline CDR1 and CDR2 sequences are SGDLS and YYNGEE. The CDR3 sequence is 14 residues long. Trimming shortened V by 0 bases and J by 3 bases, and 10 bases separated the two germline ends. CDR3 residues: CASSVAPAVYEQYF. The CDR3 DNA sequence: TGTGCCAGCAGCGTAGCTCCGGCAGTCTACGAGCAGTACTTC.

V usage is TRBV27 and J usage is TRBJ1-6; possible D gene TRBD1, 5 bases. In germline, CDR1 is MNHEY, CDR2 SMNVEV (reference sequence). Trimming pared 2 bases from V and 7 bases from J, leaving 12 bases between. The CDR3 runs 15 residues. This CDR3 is CASSLVGGWNSPLHF. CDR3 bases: TGTGCCAGCAGTTTAGTTGGGGGTTGGAATTCACCCCTCCACTTT.

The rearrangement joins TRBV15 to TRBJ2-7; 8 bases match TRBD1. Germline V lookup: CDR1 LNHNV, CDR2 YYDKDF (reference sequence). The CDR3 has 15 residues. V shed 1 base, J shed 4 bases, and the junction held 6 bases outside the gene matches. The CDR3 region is CATSRGRGPEYEQYF. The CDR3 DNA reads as TGTGCCACCAGCAGAGGCAGGGGGCCGGAATACGAGCAGTACTTC.

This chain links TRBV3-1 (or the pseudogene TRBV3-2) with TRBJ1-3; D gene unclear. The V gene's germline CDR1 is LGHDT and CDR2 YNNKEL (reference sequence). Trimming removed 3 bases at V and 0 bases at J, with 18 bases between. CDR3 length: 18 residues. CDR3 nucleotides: TGTGCCAGCAGCCAGAAGTCGATTAGGCAATTCTCTGGAAACACCATATATTTT. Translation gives CASSQKSIRQFSGNTIYF.

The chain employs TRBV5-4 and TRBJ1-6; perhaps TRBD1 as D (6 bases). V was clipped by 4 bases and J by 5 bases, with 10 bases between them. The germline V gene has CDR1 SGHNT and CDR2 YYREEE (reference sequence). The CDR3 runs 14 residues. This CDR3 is CASSVQGNNSPLHF. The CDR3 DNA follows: TGTGCCAGCAGCGTACAGGGTAATAATTCACCCCTCCACTTT.

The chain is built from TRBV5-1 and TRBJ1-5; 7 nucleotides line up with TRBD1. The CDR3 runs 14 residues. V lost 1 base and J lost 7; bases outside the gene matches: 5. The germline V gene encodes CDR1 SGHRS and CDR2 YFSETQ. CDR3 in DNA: TGCGCCAGCAGCTTGATAGGGGGCGAACAGCCCCAGCATTTT. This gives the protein CASSLIGGEQPQHF.

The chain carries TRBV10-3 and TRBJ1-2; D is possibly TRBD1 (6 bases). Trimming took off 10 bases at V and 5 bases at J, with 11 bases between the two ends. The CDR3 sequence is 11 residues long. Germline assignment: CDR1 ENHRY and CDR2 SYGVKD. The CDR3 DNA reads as TGTGCCACACAGGGACCTTATGGCTACACCTTC. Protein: CATQGPYGYTF.